This paragraph reports one T cell receptor (beta chain). CDR3 size: 16 residues. Losses at the gene ends were 3 bases for V and 4 bases for J; bases not matched to a gene: 7. CDR1 is SGHAT, CDR2 FQNNGV, per germline. In the original workflow: Amplification of reference gene primers was used by the study to estimate nucleated cell counts. Using immunoSEQ multiplex PCR, the repertoire was profiled, and TCRdb retains in-frame clones only, with some absent. V, J and clone size are those of that table, while D and trimming were read from the DNA. The repertoire has 65,000 to 70,000 clones, 82% of them found once; the top ten carry around 16%. The data stem from a study of blood T cell repertoires in COVID-19. At the level of the study: Researchers got acute and convalescent COVID-19 samples from the United States, Italy and Spain. Sources were T cells, B-cell-depleted T cells, or PBMCs; the material itself was cDNA or gDNA.

J is TRBJ2-2 and V is TRBV11-2, with 8 positions matching TRBD1. Sequencing was performed on peripheral blood. This sequence originates from a man older than 75 with active COVID-19. In nucleotides, the CDR3 is TGTGCCAGCAGCTTGACGAGGACAGGGCCCACCGGGGAGCTGTTTTTT. This encodes CASSLTRTGPTGELFF.